The 7 T cell receptor beta chains below all came from one sample that was sequenced in a study of T-cell reconstitution after alpha-beta-depleted transplantation in children. Preparation of the TCRbeta library was carried out with unique molecular identifiers. Each CDR3 protein is one row after TCRdb ran MiXCR on the PCR reads. The table includes about 91,000 distinct CDR3 sequences, 6.5% to 8.5% detected once. The sample in question was PBMCs from the stem cell graft donor, obtained from the stem cell graft. These receptors originate from a human donor who donated a stem cell graft to a child with congenital amegakaryocytic thrombocytopenia.

This clonotype was seen repeatedly, ten times or more. The chain uses TRBV20-1 and TRBJ1-1; D remains unclear. Between the trimmed V and J ends, which lost 6 bases and 7 bases, there was a span of 12 bases. This CDR3 region has 11 residues. The germline V gene encodes CDR1 DFQATT and CDR2 SNEGSKA (reference sequence). The CDR3 DNA is TGCAGTGCGAGTCAGGAAAATGAAGCTTTCTTT. Its protein is CSASQENEAFF.

This clonotype was seen repeatedly, ten times or more. The V gene is TRBV7-3, the J gene TRBJ2-2; D is possibly TRBD2 (6 bases). Germline-derived CDR1 and CDR2 are SGHTA and FQGTGA. The V and J ends lost 2 bases and 5 bases respectively, with 12 bases between them. The CDR3 covers 15 residues. The CDR3 DNA sequence: TGTGCCAGCAGCTTACTCGGGAGTAGGACCGGGGAGCTGTTTTTT. Translated: CASSLLGSRTGELFF.

This clonotype was counted a few times. V gene TRBV12-1 combines with J gene TRBJ2-3; the tabulated D call, TRBD2, remains unverified against the DNA. TRBV12-1 has pseudogene status. The CDR3 extends over 16 amino acids. Here the CDR3 reads CASSFDMNSGTDTQYF. CDR3 DNA: TGTGCCAGCAGCTTTGACATGAATAGCGGCACAGATACGCAGTATTTT.

The J gene is TRBJ1-5, the V gene TRBV5-5; D not certain. CDR1 and CDR2 from the germline V gene are SGHKS and YYEKEE (reference sequence). V lost 0 bases, J lost 5 bases, and 12 bases lay in between. The CDR3 loop spans 15 amino acids. The chain's CDR3 is CASSLVAYTDQPQHF. The CDR3 coding sequence is TGTGCCAGCAGCTTGGTAGCATATACCGATCAGCCCCAGCATTTT.

This clonotype was observed many times. The V gene is TRBV6-1, the J gene TRBJ1-2, with D perhaps matching TRBD1 (5 bases). Germline CDR1 MNHNS, CDR2 SASEGT. The CDR3 totals 15 residues. Trimming cost V 4 bases and J 6 bases, with 18 bases left between them. Here the CDR3 DNA reads TGTGCCAGCAGTGGACAGAGCGGGGCAGGGAATGGCTACACCTTC. Translated: CASSGQSGAGNGYTF.

This clonotype occurred many times. This chain links TRBV7-9 with TRBJ2-7; the match to TRBD1 covers 7 bases. Per germline, CDR1 SEHNR and CDR2 FQNEAQ (reference sequence). This CDR3 has 13 residues. The junction had 2 bases not matched to a gene; V was cut back by 3 bases and J by 3 bases. As DNA, the CDR3 is TGTGCCAGCAGCTTCGGACAGGACTACGAGCAGTACTTC. Its translation: CASSFGQDYEQYF.

Ten or more counts support this clonotype. An end of the junction does not agree with germline; a read error may underlie this. The chain has TRBV5-1 and TRBJ2-7; D is perhaps TRBD1 (6 bases). In germline, CDR1 is SGHRS, CDR2 YFSETQ. The length of the CDR3 is 14 residues. This CDR3 reads CASSLGHSSYEQYF. In DNA, the CDR3 is TGTGCCAGCAGCTTGGGACATAGCTCCTACGAGCAGTACTTC.